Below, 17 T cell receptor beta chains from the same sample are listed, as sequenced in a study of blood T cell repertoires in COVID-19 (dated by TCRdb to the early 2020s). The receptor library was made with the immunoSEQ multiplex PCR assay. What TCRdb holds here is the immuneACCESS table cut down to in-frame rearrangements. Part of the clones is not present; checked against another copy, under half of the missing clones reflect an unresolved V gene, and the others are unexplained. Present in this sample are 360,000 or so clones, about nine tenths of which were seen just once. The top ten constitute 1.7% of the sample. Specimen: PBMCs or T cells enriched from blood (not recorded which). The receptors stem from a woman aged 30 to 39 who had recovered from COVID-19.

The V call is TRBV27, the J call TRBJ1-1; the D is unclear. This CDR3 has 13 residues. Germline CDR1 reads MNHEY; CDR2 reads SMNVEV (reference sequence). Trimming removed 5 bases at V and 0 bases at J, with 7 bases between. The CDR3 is CASSQTVNTEAFF. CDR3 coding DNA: TGTGCCAGCAGTCAAACAGTGAACACTGAAGCTTTCTTT.

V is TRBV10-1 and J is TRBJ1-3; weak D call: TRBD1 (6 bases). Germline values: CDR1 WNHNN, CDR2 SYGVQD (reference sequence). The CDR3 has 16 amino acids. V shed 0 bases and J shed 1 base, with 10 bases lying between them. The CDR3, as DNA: TGCGCCAGCAGTGAGTCGCTAACAGGGTCTGGAAACACCATATATTTT. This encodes CASSESLTGSGNTIYF.

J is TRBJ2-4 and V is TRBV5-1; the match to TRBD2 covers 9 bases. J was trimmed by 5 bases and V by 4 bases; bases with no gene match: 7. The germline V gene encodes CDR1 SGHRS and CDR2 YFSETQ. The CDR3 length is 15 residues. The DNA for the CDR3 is TGCGCCAGCAGCCGTAGCGGGGGTGCGGAAAACATTCAGTACTTC. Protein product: CASSRSGGAENIQYF.

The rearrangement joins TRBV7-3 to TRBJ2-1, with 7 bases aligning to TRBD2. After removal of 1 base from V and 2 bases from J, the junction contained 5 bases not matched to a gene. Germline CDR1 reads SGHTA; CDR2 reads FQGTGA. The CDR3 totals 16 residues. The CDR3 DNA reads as TGTGCCAGCAGCTTAAACATCGGACTAGCCTACAATGAGCAGTTCTTC. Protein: CASSLNIGLAYNEQFF.

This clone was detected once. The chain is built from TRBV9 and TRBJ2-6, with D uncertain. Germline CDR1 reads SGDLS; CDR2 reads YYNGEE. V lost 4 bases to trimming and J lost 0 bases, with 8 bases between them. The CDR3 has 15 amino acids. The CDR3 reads CASSPSLSGANVLTF. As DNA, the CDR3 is TGTGCCAGCAGCCCCTCCCTCTCTGGGGCCAACGTCCTGACTTTC.

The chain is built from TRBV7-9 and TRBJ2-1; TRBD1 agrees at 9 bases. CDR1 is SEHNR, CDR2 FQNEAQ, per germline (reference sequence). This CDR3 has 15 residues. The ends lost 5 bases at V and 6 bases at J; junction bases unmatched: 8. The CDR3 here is CASSLRQGVINEQFF. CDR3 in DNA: TGTGCCAGCAGCCTGAGACAGGGGGTCATCAATGAGCAGTTCTTC. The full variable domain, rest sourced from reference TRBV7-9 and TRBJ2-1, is DTGVSQNPRHKITKRGQNVTFRCDPISEHNRLYWYRQTLGQGPEFLTYFQNEAQLEKSRLLSDRFSAERPKGSFSTLEIQRTEQGDSAMYLCASSLRQGVINEQFFGPGTRLTVL.

The CDR3: CASSQDRTASNQPQHF. CDR3 nucleotides: TGCGCCAGCAGCCAAGATAGGACAGCTAGCAATCAGCCCCAGCATTTT. V usage is TRBV4-1 and J usage is TRBJ1-5; TRBD1 might be the D (6 bases). Germline CDR1 and CDR2: MGHRA and YSYEKL. V shed 0 bases and J shed 0 bases, with 9 bases lying between them. This CDR3 is built from 16 residues.

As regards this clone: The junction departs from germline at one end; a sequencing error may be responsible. CDR3 coding DNA: TGCGCCAGCAGCTCCGGACTAGCGGGGGGCACGGATACGCAGTATTTT. It yields the protein CASSSGLAGGTDTQYF. This chain uses TRBV5-1 with TRBJ2-3; 14 bases are shared with TRBD2. From germline, CDR1 is SGHRS and CDR2 YFSETQ. The CDR3 is 16 residues long. The whole variable domain, filled in from reference TRBV5-1 and TRBJ2-3, reads KAGVTQTPRYLIKTRGQQVTLSCSPISGHRSVSWYQQTPGQGLQFLFEYFSETQRNKGNFPGRFSGRQFSNSRSEMNVSTLELGDSALYLCASSSGLAGGTDTQYFGPGTRLTVL.

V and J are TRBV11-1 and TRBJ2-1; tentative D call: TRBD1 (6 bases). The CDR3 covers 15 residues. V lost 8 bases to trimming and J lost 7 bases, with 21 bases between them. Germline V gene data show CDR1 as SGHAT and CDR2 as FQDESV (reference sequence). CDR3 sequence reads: CASGTRIDRPNEQFF. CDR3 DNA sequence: TGTGCCAGCGGCACCCGCATAGACAGGCCAAATGAGCAGTTCTTC.

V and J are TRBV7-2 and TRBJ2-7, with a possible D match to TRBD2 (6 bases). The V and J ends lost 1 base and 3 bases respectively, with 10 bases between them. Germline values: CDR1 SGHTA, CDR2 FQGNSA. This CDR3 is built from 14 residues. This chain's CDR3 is CASSLDQTSYEQYF. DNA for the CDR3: TGTGCCAGCAGCTTAGATCAGACTAGCTACGAGCAGTACTTC.

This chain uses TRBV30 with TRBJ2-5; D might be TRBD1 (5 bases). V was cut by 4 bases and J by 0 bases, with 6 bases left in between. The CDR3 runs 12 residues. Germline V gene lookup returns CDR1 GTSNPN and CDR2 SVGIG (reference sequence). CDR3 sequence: CAWKGYQETQYF. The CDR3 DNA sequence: TGTGCCTGGAAGGGGTACCAAGAGACCCAGTACTTC.

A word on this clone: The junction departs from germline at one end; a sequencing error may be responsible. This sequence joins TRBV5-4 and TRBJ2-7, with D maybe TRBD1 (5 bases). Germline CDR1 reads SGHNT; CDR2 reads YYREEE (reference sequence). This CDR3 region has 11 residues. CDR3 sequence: CASSLDGARNF. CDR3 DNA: TGTGCCAGCAGCTTGGATGGGGCGCGAAACTTC.

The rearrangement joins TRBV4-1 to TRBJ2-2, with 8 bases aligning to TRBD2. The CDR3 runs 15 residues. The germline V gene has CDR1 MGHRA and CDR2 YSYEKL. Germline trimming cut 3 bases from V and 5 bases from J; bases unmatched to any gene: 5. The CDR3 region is CASSHGGARTGELFF. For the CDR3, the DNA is TGCGCCAGCAGCCACGGGGGGGCCCGGACCGGGGAGCTGTTTTTT.

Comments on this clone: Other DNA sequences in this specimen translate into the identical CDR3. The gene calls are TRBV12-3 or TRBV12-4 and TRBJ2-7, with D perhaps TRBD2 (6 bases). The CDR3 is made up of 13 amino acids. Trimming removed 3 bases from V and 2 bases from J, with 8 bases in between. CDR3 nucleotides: TGTGCCAGCAGTTTCGGGGGTACCTACGAGCAGTACTTC. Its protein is CASSFGGTYEQYF.

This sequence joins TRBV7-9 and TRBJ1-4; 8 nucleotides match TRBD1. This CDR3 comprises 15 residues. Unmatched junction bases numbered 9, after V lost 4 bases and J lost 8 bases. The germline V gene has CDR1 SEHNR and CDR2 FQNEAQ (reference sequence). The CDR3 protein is CASSSGQGPTEKLFF. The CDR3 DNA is TGTGCCAGCAGCTCTGGACAGGGCCCCACCGAAAAACTGTTTTTT.

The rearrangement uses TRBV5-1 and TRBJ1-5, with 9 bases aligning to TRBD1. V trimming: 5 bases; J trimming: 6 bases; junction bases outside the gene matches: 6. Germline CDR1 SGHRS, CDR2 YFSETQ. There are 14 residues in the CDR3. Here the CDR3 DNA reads TGCGCCAGCAGTCAGGGACAGGGTACTCAGCCCCAGCATTTT. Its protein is CASSQGQGTQPQHF.

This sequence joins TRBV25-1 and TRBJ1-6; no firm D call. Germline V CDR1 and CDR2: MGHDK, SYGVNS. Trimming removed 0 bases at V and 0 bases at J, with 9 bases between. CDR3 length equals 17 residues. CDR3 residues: CASSEYLGSSYNSPLHF. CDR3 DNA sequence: TGTGCCAGCAGTGAATATCTGGGGAGCTCCTATAATTCACCCCTCCACTTT.